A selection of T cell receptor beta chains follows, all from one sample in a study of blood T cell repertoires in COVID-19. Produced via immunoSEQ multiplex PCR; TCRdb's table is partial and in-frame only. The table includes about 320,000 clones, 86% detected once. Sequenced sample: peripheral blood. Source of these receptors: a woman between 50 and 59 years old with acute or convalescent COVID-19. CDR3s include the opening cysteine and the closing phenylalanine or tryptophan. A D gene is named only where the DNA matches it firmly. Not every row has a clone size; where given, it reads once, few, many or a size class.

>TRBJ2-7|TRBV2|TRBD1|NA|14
TGTGCCAGCAGTTACAGGGGGTTCTCCTACGAGCAGTACTTC
CASSYRGFSYEQYF
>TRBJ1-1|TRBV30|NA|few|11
TGTGCCTGGGATCAGGAGGCGGGAGCTTTCTTT
CAWDQEAGAFF
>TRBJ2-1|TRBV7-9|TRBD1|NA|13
TGTGCCAGCAGCCCGGGACAGGGCTATGAGCAGTTCTTC
CASSPGQGYEQFF
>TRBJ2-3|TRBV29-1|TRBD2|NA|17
TGCAGCGGAATAATTGGACTAGCGGGAGGGTTCACAGATACGCAGTATTTT
CSGIIGLAGGFTDTQYF
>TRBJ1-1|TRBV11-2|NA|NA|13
TGTGCCAGCAGCTTAGATCAGGAAACTGAAGCTTTCTTT
CASSLDQETEAFF
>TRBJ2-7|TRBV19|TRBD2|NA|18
TGTGCCAGTAGTATCGAGGGACTAGCGGGAGGAATCTCCTACGAGCAGTACTTC
CASSIEGLAGGISYEQYF
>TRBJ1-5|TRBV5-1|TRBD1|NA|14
TGCGCCAGCAGCTCGGGACAGGGCAATCAGCCCCAGCATTTT
CASSSGQGNQPQHF
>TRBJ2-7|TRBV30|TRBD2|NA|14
TGTGCCTGGAGTGAAATAGCGGGCCCCTACGAGCAGTACTTC
CAWSEIAGPYEQYF
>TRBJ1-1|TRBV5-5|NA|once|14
TGTGCCAGCAGCCATGACAGTTACGACCATGAAGCTTTCTTT
CASSHDSYDHEAFF
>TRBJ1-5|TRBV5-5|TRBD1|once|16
TGTGCCAGCAGCTCCGCCGGGACAGTTCACAATCAGCCCCAGCATTTT
CASSSAGTVHNQPQHF
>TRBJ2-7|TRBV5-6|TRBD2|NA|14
TGTGCCAGCAGCTTGGTCCCGGGGGGCTACGAGCAGTACTTC
CASSLVPGGYEQYF
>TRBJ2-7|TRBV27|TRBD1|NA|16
TGTGCCAGCAGTTTATCTGGACAGGGAGGACGATTGGAGCAGTACTTC
CASSLSGQGGRLEQYF
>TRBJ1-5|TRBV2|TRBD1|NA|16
TGTGCCAGCAGTGAAAGGACAGGGGGCAGGTATCAGCCCCAGCATTTT
CASSERTGGRYQPQHF
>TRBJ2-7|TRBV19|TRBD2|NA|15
TGTGCCAGTAGTATTAGTAGCGGGAGTGTGGGAGAGCAGTACTTC
CASSISSGSVGEQYF
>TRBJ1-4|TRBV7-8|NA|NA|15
TGTGCTACGAGCTTATGGGCAGGGCCGAATGAAAAACTGTTTTTT
CATSLWAGPNEKLFF
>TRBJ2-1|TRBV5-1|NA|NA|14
TGCGCCAGCAGCTTGCTGGGACAACGGGATGAGCAGTTCTTC
CASSLLGQRDEQFF
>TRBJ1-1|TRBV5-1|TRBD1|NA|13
TGCGCCAGCGTGGGACAGCCAAACACTGAAGCTTTCTTT
CASVGQPNTEAFF
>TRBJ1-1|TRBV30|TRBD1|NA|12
TGTGCCTGGACAGGGGGCTGGACTGAAGCTTTCTTT
CAWTGGWTEAFF
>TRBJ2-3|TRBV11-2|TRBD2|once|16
TGTGCCAGCAGCTTAGTTGGGACTAGCTTAGCAGATACGCAGTATTTT
CASSLVGTSLADTQYF
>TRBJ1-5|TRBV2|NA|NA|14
TGTGCCAGCAGTGAAGCACTGAGCAATCAGCCCCAGCATTTT
CASSEALSNQPQHF
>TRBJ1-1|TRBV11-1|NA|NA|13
TGTGCCAGCAGCTTGGTGGCCGGGACTGAAGCTTTCTTT
CASSLVAGTEAFF
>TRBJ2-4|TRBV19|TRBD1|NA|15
TGTGCCAGTAGTTACAGGGGTGGTCCACTGGACATTCAGTACTTC
CASSYRGGPLDIQYF
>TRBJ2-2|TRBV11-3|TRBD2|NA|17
TGTGCCAGCAGCGCGCCATTTGAGGGGAGGGGCACCGGGGAGCTGTTTTTT
CASSAPFEGRGTGELFF
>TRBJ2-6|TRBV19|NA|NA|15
TGTGCCAGTAGTATCTGGGGCACTGGGGCCAACGTCCTGACTTTC
CASSIWGTGANVLTF
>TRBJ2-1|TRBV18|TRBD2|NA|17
TGTGCCAGCTCACCCCCGACTAGCGGGACACTTTACAATGAGCAGTTCTTC
CASSPPTSGTLYNEQFF
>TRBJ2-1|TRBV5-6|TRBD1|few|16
TGTGCCAGCAGCTTGGGACAGGGGGTTTACTACAATGAGCAGTTCTTC
CASSLGQGVYYNEQFF
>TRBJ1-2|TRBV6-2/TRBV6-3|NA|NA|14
TGTGCCAGCAGTTACTCGGGGGCAGGGAGCGGCTACACCTTC
CASSYSGAGSGYTF
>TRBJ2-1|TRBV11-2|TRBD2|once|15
TGTGCCAGCAGCACGAGGACTAGCGGGAGAATTGAGCAGTTCTTC
CASSTRTSGRIEQFF
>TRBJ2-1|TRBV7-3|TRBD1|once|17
TGTGCCAGCAGCTTAATGGGATCAGGGGGCGGATACAATGAGCAGTTCTTC
CASSLMGSGGGYNEQFF
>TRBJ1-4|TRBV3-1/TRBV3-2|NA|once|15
TGTGCCAGCAGCCAAGAAGGAGGAGTGAATGAAAAACTGTTTTTT
CASSQEGGVNEKLFF
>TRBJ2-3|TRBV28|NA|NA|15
TGTGCCAGCAGTTTCAAACAGGGAGGCACAGATACGCAGTATTTT
CASSFKQGGTDTQYF
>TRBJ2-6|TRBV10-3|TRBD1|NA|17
TGTGCCATCAGTGCCAAGACAGGGACCTCTGGGGCCAACGTCCTGACTTTC
CAISAKTGTSGANVLTF
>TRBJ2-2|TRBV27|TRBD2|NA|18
TGTGCCAGCAGTCGAATGGGCTACGGCGGGAGATATGGCGGGGAGCTGTTTTTT
CASSRMGYGGRYGGELFF
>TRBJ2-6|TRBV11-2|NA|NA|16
TGTGCCAGCAGCTTAGAGGGGAGCTCTGGGGCCAACGTCCTGACTTTC
CASSLEGSSGANVLTF
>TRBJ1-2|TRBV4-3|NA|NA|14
TGCGCCAGCAGCCAAGTGGGCAGGGCTGGTGGCTACACCTTC
CASSQVGRAGGYTF
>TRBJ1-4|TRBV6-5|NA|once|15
TGTGCCAGCAGTTACTCGATCCAGGGATTCGGAAAACTGTTTTTT
CASSYSIQGFGKLFF
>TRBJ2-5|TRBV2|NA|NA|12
TGTGCCAGCATTAGGGACATCGGGACCCAGTACTTC
CASIRDIGTQYF
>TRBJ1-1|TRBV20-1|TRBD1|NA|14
TGCAGTGCTAGTGAGGGACAGGGATACACTGAAGCTTTCTTT
CSASEGQGYTEAFF
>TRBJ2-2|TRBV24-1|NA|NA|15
TGTGCCACCAGTGAAGCGACCCCCGACACCGGGGAGCTGTTTTTT
CATSEATPDTGELFF
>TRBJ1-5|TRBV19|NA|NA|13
TGTGCCAGTAGTAACAGGGAGGGCCAGCCCCAGCATTTT
CASSNREGQPQHF
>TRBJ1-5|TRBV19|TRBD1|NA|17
TGTGCCAGTACCCCGGGACAGGGCAGTTATAGCAATCAGCCCCAGCATTTT
CASTPGQGSYSNQPQHF
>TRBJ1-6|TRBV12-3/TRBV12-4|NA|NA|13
TGTGCCAGCAGCCGAGACATAAACTCACCCCTCCACTTT
CASSRDINSPLHF
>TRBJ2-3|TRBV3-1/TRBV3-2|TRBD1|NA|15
TGTGCCAGCAGCCAAGGGGGACAGAGCACAGATACGCAGTATTTT
CASSQGGQSTDTQYF
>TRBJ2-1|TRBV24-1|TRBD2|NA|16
TGTGCCACCAGTGACCCCACTAGCGGGAACCCCAATGAGCAGTTCTTC
CATSDPTSGNPNEQFF
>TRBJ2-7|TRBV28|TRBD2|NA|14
TGTGCCAGCACCTCTAGCGGGAGTAGCTACGAGCAGTACTTC
CASTSSGSSYEQYF
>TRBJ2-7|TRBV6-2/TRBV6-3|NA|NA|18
TGTGCCAGCAGTTACCCAATGACCTTGCAGGGTCTGAGCTACGAGCAGTACTTC
CASSYPMTLQGLSYEQYF
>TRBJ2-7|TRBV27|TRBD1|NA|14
TGTGCCAGCAGCCACCCGGGACAGTCCTACGAGCAGTACTTC
CASSHPGQSYEQYF